This T cell receptor beta chain came from a study of T cells in Graves' hyperthyroidism and ophthalmopathy. TCR beta CDR3 regions were amplified from RNA transcripts. An initial round of RT-PCR targeting the TCR CDR3 relied on the HTBI primer set. MiXCR, run by TCRdb on the multiplex PCR reads, gives a single entry per CDR3 protein. The sample records a few hundred thousand distinct CDR3 sequences, about 18% being singletons. At least 3 on the Clinical Activity Score was recorded for ophthalmopathy patients, who also had NOSPECS grade at least 4 and duration under 3 months. Any patient presenting with uncontrolled infection, other autoimmune disease, pregnancy or lactation was left out. This clonotype was counted only a few times. The CDR3 runs to 15 residues. Germline V CDR1 and CDR2: LNHNV, YYDKDF (reference sequence). Trimming pared 2 bases from V and 3 bases from J, leaving 10 bases between.

The V and J genes are TRBV15 and TRBJ2-2; tentative D call: TRBD1 (5 bases). This receptor was taken from a man younger than 35 with Graves' ophthalmopathy. Source material: blood. The CDR3 here is CATSRLGADTGELFF. The CDR3 DNA reads as TGTGCCACCAGCAGACTAGGGGCGGACACCGGGGAGCTGTTTTTT.